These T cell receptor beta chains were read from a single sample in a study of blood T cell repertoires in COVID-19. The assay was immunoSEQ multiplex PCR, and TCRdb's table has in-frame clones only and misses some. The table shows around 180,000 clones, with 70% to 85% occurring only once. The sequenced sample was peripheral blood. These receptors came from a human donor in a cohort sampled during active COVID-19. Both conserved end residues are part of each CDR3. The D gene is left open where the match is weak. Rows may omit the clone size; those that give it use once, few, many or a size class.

TGTGCCAGCAGTGAGCGGGACAGGGGGCGAACTGAAGCTTTCTTT	CASSERDRGRTEAFF	TRBV6-1	TRBD1	TRBJ1-1	NA
TGTGCCAGCAGCTTAGGGACAGGGGGCCACGAGCAGTACTTC	CASSLGTGGHEQYF	TRBV5-5	TRBD1	TRBJ2-7	few
TGTGCCAGCAGTGAATTAACGGTTGGCGGGGGGGGTTATACGCAGTATTTT	CASSELTVGGGGYTQYF	TRBV25-1	TRBD2	TRBJ2-3	NA
TGTGCCAGCAGCCAGGGGACAGGCTACGAGCAGTACTTC	CASSQGTGYEQYF	TRBV3-1/TRBV3-2	TRBD1	TRBJ2-7	NA
TGTGCCAGCTCACCACCCAACGGGGGTGGTGGAAACACCATATATTTT	CASSPPNGGGGNTIYF	TRBV18	NA	TRBJ1-3	NA
TGTGCCAGCAGCTTGGGGGAGGGCCCCGCTGAAGCTTTCTTT	CASSLGEGPAEAFF	TRBV5-8	NA	TRBJ1-1	NA
TGTGCCAGCTCAGCCTACCTAGCTAACTATGGCTACACCTTC	CASSAYLANYGYTF	TRBV18	NA	TRBJ1-2	few
TGTGCCAGCAGTGACCAGGGGATGAACACTGAAGCTTTCTTT	CASSDQGMNTEAFF	TRBV25-1	NA	TRBJ1-1	NA
TGTGCCAGCAGCTTAATCGGGAGAACTAACTATGGCTACACCTTC	CASSLIGRTNYGYTF	TRBV7-8	NA	TRBJ1-2	once
TGTGCCAGCAGCAGACGGACAGGGAAGGGCACTGAAGCTTTCTTT	CASSRRTGKGTEAFF	TRBV7-2	TRBD1	TRBJ1-1	NA
TGTGCCACCTCGTCCACCCGGGAAAGGGCGTCTGAGACCCAGTACTTC	CATSSTRERASETQYF	TRBV15	NA	TRBJ2-5	NA
TGTGCCATCAGTGAACGGGGTTTTAACTATGGCTACACCTTC	CAISERGFNYGYTF	TRBV10-3	NA	TRBJ1-2	NA
TGTGCCAGCAGCTCGGGACAGGGAGGATTTCTGAATCAGCCCCAGCATTTT	CASSSGQGGFLNQPQHF	TRBV9	TRBD1	TRBJ1-5	NA
TGTGCCTGGGCCGGGACTAGCCCGTTCTTC	CAWAGTSPFF	TRBV30	TRBD2	TRBJ2-1	once
TGTGCCAGCAGCCAAGATAACAGGGCTGGGGGAGCTTTCTTT	CASSQDNRAGGAFF	TRBV3-1/TRBV3-2	NA	TRBJ1-1	NA
TGTGCCAGCAGCCAAGACCTCGCCCGCGACACTGAAGCTTTCTTT	CASSQDLARDTEAFF	TRBV3-1/TRBV3-2	NA	TRBJ1-1	NA
TGTGCCAGCAGCTTGAGACCCAGGGGTCAGCCCCAGCATTTT	CASSLRPRGQPQHF	TRBV5-8	NA	TRBJ1-5	NA
TGTGCCAGCAGCTTGCGGGCGGGGGGGCTTGTTAAAGATACGCAGTATTTT	CASSLRAGGLVKDTQYF	TRBV5-6	TRBD2	TRBJ2-3	NA
TGTGCCAGTAGTATCAGGACAGGGTATCCTCAGCCCCAGCATTTT	CASSIRTGYPQPQHF	TRBV19	TRBD1	TRBJ1-5	NA
TGCGCCAGCAGCCTCCGGGAAGGAGTCGAGAACACTGAAGCTTTCTTT	CASSLREGVENTEAFF	TRBV4-1	NA	TRBJ1-1	NA
TGTGCCAGTAGTATTAGGAGGGGGCGGAATGATAATTCACCCCTCCACTTT	CASSIRRGRNDNSPLHF	TRBV19	TRBD1	TRBJ1-6	NA
TGTGCCAGCAGCGTTTTAGCGATTAACACCGGGGAGCTGTTTTTT	CASSVLAINTGELFF	TRBV9	NA	TRBJ2-2	NA
TGTGCGGCGGGGGGGGCCTACGAGCAGTACTTC	CAAGGAYEQYF	TRBV21-1	NA	TRBJ2-7	NA
TGTGCCAGCAGCGTACGGCAGGGGGCAAGCGGGGAGCTGTTTTTT	CASSVRQGASGELFF	TRBV9	TRBD1	TRBJ2-2	NA
TGTGCCAGCAGCCCACTACAGGGGGTGGGCACTGAAGCTTTCTTT	CASSPLQGVGTEAFF	TRBV12-1	NA	TRBJ1-1	NA
TGTGCCAGCAGACTAGCGGGCTCCTACGAGCAGTACTTC	CASRLAGSYEQYF	TRBV12-3/TRBV12-4	TRBD2	TRBJ2-7	NA
TGTGCCAGCAGTATTGGGTTGGAGCAGGGGATGAACACTGAAGCTTTCTTT	CASSIGLEQGMNTEAFF	TRBV27	NA	TRBJ1-1	NA
TGCGCCAGCAGCACGGGACAGAATACAGTGGATGAGCAGTTCTTC	CASSTGQNTVDEQFF	TRBV5-1	TRBD1	TRBJ2-1	once
TGTGCCAGTACCTCGGGACAGGGGGCGTACAATGAGCAGTTCTTC	CASTSGQGAYNEQFF	TRBV19	TRBD1	TRBJ2-1	medium-sized
TGTGCCAGCAGCCCTACAGGGGGTTCTTACGAGCAGTACTTC	CASSPTGGSYEQYF	TRBV3-1/TRBV3-2	TRBD1	TRBJ2-7	NA
TGTGCCAGCAGCTTAAATGTCCGGCAGTGGAGCTCCTATAATTCACCCCTCCACTTT	CASSLNVRQWSSYNSPLHF	TRBV7-3	NA	TRBJ1-6	NA
TGTGCCAGCAGTGGGAGGACGGGAGTCCCCTCTGGGGCCAACGTCCTGACTTTC	CASSGRTGVPSGANVLTF	TRBV6-1	NA	TRBJ2-6	NA
TGTGCCACCAGCAGACCTCATCTAGGCAATGAGCAGTTCTTC	CATSRPHLGNEQFF	TRBV15	NA	TRBJ2-1	NA
TGCGCCAGCAGCTTGGCACAGGGGGCTTCCTCCTACGAGCAGTACTTC	CASSLAQGASSYEQYF	TRBV5-1	TRBD1	TRBJ2-7	NA
TGTGCCAGCAGTTTTCGACCGGCCTCGGGTCAGCCCCAGCATTTT	CASSFRPASGQPQHF	TRBV6-6	NA	TRBJ1-5	NA
TGCGCCAGCAGCCCCGGACAGGAGAGCTCCTATAATTCACCCCTCCACTTT	CASSPGQESSYNSPLHF	TRBV5-1	TRBD1	TRBJ1-6	NA
TGTGCCAGCAGTTTCGCCCACAGGAACACTGAAGCTTTCTTT	CASSFAHRNTEAFF	TRBV27	NA	TRBJ1-1	NA
TGTGCCAGCAGTGAAAGGTTAGGGGGGGAGTCCTACGAGCAGTACTTC	CASSERLGGESYEQYF	TRBV2	NA	TRBJ2-7	NA
TGTGCCAGTAGTGCAGGACTCTACGAGCAGTACTTC	CASSAGLYEQYF	TRBV19	NA	TRBJ2-7	NA
TGTGCCAGCAGCGTAGACTCGAACTCCTACAATGAGCAGTTCTTC	CASSVDSNSYNEQFF	TRBV9	NA	TRBJ2-1	NA
TGTGCCAGCAGCTTGAACGTCGGGGGCTACACCTTC	CASSLNVGGYTF	TRBV5-6	NA	TRBJ1-2	NA
TGTGCCAGCAGCCGAGCTAGCGATCCTTCTGGGGCCAACGTCCTGACTTTC	CASSRASDPSGANVLTF	TRBV5-4	NA	TRBJ2-6	NA
TGTGCCAGCAGCCATGACAGGGGGAAGGTTGGGAATCAGCCCCAGCATTTT	CASSHDRGKVGNQPQHF	TRBV6-2/TRBV6-3	TRBD1	TRBJ1-5	NA
TGCGCCAGCAGTGCAGACAGTCTGAACACTGAAGCTTTCTTT	CASSADSLNTEAFF	TRBV10-1	NA	TRBJ1-1	NA
TGTGCCAGCAGCCCCGAGCATCTCTACGAGCAGTACTTC	CASSPEHLYEQYF	TRBV6-5	NA	TRBJ2-7	NA
TGTGCCAGCAGCTTAACTCGATACCGGACTAGCGGGGGCTCCTACGAGCAGTACTTC	CASSLTRYRTSGGSYEQYF	TRBV7-9	TRBD2	TRBJ2-7	NA
TGTGCCAGCAGTCCCCTGGGACAGGGGGAGCACTACGAGCAGTACTTC	CASSPLGQGEHYEQYF	TRBV2	TRBD1	TRBJ2-7	NA
TGCGCCAGCAGCTTGGGACTACAGGGGTCCCAGTACTTC	CASSLGLQGSQYF	TRBV5-1	TRBD1	TRBJ2-5	NA
TGTGCCATCAGTGAGGCAGGAGAAGCTTTCTTT	CAISEAGEAFF	TRBV10-3	NA	TRBJ1-1	NA
TGCAGCGTGGATGACAGGACTTCTAACTATGGCTACACCTTC	CSVDDRTSNYGYTF	TRBV29-1	NA	TRBJ1-2	few
TGTGCCAGCGGGAAGACGGACAGGGGGACTGAAGCTTTCTTT	CASGKTDRGTEAFF	TRBV6-6	TRBD1	TRBJ1-1	NA
TGTGCCAGTAGGTACGGGACTAGCGGGGGGCCGGGACCAGATACGCAGTATTTT	CASRYGTSGGPGPDTQYF	TRBV19	TRBD2	TRBJ2-3	NA
TGCGCCAGCAGCCAAGTCAAGAACACTGAAGCTTTCTTT	CASSQVKNTEAFF	TRBV4-1	NA	TRBJ1-1	NA
TGTGCCAGCAGCGAAGACAGGGGAGGTGAAAAACTGTTTTTT	CASSEDRGGEKLFF	TRBV6-1	TRBD1	TRBJ1-4	NA
TGTGCCAGCAGTGAAGGGCAGGGGGCCACCTATGGCTACACCTTC	CASSEGQGATYGYTF	TRBV2	TRBD1	TRBJ1-2	NA
TGTGCCAGCGCATTAGCGGGGCCTGCCTACGAGCAGTACTTC	CASALAGPAYEQYF	TRBV18	TRBD2	TRBJ2-7	NA
TGTGCCTGGAGTAGAGGGAGCAATCAGCCCCAGCATTTT	CAWSRGSNQPQHF	TRBV30	NA	TRBJ1-5	NA
TGTGCCAGCAGATTAGACAGGGTTGTAGGTTCACCCCTCCACTTT	CASRLDRVVGSPLHF	TRBV6-5	TRBD1	TRBJ1-6	NA
TGCGCCAGCAGCGGTGACTACCAGAACACCGGGGAGCTGTTTTTT	CASSGDYQNTGELFF	TRBV5-1	NA	TRBJ2-2	NA
TGTGCCAGCAGCTTAGCCGGACTAGGAAATGAGCAGTTCTTC	CASSLAGLGNEQFF	TRBV7-3	TRBD2	TRBJ2-1	NA